This TCR beta chain derives from a study of OX40 agonist ivuxolimab in advanced cancers. The V segment lost 4 bases and the J segment 4 bases; nucleotides outside the gene matches: 8. The CDR3 extends over 16 amino acids. Germline assignment: CDR1 LGHNA and CDR2 YSLEER. Profiling relied on immunoSEQ multiplex PCR, and the TCRdb table lists in-frame clones only, not all of them. In the table there are approximately 76,000 clones, about 93% of which are singletons. Exclusion of a patient followed from autoimmune disease history or systemic immunosuppression. The chain recombines TRBV4-3 with TRBJ2-1; 9 bases map to TRBD2. The TCR sequence derives from an adult with an advanced solid tumor such as melanoma, head and neck, liver or kidney cancer. The source was CD4+ or CD8+ T cells sorted from blood, collected in a trial of the OX40 agonist ivuxolimab. CDR3: CASSRGGGGAYNEQFF. The CDR3 nucleotides are TGCGCCAGCAGCCGAGGAGGCGGGGGGGCGTACAATGAGCAGTTCTTC.